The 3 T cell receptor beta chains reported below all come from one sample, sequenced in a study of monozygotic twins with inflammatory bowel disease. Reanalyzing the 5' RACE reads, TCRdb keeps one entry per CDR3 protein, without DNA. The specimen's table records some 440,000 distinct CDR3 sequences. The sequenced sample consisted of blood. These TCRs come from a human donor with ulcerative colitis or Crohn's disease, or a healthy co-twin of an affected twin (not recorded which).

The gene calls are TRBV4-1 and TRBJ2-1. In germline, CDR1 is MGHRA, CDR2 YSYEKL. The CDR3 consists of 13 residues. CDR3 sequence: CASSPQTRIEQFF.

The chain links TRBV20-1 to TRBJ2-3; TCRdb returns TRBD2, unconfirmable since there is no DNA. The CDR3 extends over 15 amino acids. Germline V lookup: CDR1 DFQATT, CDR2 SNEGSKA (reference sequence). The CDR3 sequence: CSAPGLAGPTDTQYF.

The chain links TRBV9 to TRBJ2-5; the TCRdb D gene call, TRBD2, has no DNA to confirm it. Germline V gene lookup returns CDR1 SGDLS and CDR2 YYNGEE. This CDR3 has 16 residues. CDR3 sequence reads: CASSVGIAGGIETQYF.